Shown below are 4 T cell receptor beta chains from a single sample sequenced in a study of blood T cells in healthy people across ages. The authors ran a second PCR of roughly 6 to 12 cycles using a sample-barcoded 5' primer and a J-beta primer mix. TCRdb re-called the 5' RACE reads through MiXCR, storing one row per CDR3 protein. In the table there are 650,000 to 800,000 distinct CDR3 sequences, more than 45% of which are singletons. The material sequenced was blood. All receptors derive from a woman older than 75 in good health.

This clonotype appeared many times. This sequence joins TRBV20-1 and TRBJ2-7, with 11 bases identical to TRBD2. CDR1 is DFQATT, CDR2 SNEGSKA, per germline (reference sequence). The ends lost 2 bases at V and 2 bases at J; junction bases unmatched: 14. The CDR3 sequence is 18 residues long. CDR3 in amino acids: CSARPKPGLAENAYEQYF. As DNA, the CDR3 is TGCAGTGCTAGACCAAAGCCGGGACTAGCGGAAAATGCCTACGAGCAGTACTTC.

This clonotype has a handful of counts. This chain joins TRBV7-2 and TRBJ1-5; the D gene is possibly TRBD1 (5 bases). V was clipped by 6 bases and J by 7 bases, with 16 bases between them. The CDR3 sequence is 14 residues long. Germline V gene sequence: CDR1 SGHTA, CDR2 FQGNSA. For the CDR3, the DNA is TGTGCCAGCAGTTTACGGGGGGTGACACAGCCCCAGCATTTT. Protein product: CASSLRGVTQPQHF.

This clonotype was observed at least ten times. The rearrangement links TRBV10-1 to TRBJ2-7, with D perhaps matching TRBD1 or TRBD2 (5 bases each). In germline, CDR1 is WNHNN, CDR2 SYGVQD (reference sequence). V was cut by 0 bases and J by 4 bases, with 13 bases left in between. The CDR3 is 15 residues long. For the CDR3, the DNA is TGCGCCAGCAGTGAGTCATCGGGACGGGGATACGAGCAGTACTTC. The encoded protein is CASSESSGRGYEQYF.

As DNA, the CDR3 is TGCAGTGCTACCTTTCGGGCTCGGGAGACCCAGTACTTC. It specifies CSATFRARETQYF. The gene calls are TRBV20-1 and TRBJ2-5; unclear D gene. Trimming took off 4 bases at V and 5 bases at J, with 14 bases between the two ends. Germline V gene lookup returns CDR1 DFQATT and CDR2 SNEGSKA (reference sequence). This CDR3 is 13 amino acids long.